The entry that follows covers one T cell receptor (beta chain) sequence. Its antigen is unidentified. The read terminates 3 residues ahead of where the CDR3 ends, so the germline J gene completes it. Trimming took 5 bases from V and 0 from J; bases not matched to a gene: 7. Germline CDR1 reads LNHDA; CDR2 reads SQIVND (reference sequence). CDR3 size: 16 residues. Only in-frame clones appear in the TCRdb table, and some are missing; sequencing was by immunoSEQ multiplex PCR. The specimen's table records some 40,000 clones. This specimen belongs to a study of T cells in women clearing cervical HPV infection. Study-wide points: TRBV6-7 relative abundance averaged about 0.1% in cases and around 0.17% in controls.

This TCR was sampled from a woman aged 18 to 75 with a cervical HPV16 infection that either progressed to CIN3+ or cleared (not recorded which). This rearrangement joins TRBV19 to TRBJ1-3; 7 bases align to TRBD1. The sequenced sample was blood buffy coat. The sequenced CDR3 bases are TGTGCCAGTAGTCCGGGACAGCTGAGCTCTGGAAACACC. Residues: CASSPGQLSSGNT. The entire CDR3 protein reads CASSPGQLSSGNTIYF.